This T cell receptor beta chain was recorded in a study of T cell responses to AZD1222 COVID-19 vaccine (dated by TCRdb to the early 2020s). For context, the study as a whole: TCR sequencing covered some 240 trial participants: 200 to 220 given two doses of AZD1222 and around 26 given two doses of MenACWY control vaccine. Trial participants were enrolled by age into 18-55, 56-69 and 70-plus year subgroups, with roughly 160, 29 and 62 TCR-sequenced participants respectively.

As regards this clone: This clone's antigen is unknown. No base quality information exists; no much larger clone differs at one position.

In the paper's terms, the time point label means: baseline before first vaccination. Explained via the paper, the treatment or condition label denotes: meningococcal conjugate vaccine given as trial control. The vaccinee samples were drawn from two UK trials, COV001 and COV002, one of which was a single-blind randomized controlled phase 2/3 trial testing AZD1222 (ChAdOx1 nCoV-19) in healthy adults. Trial participant PBMC samples were collected at day 0 and day 28 after the second dose for TCRbeta chain sequencing. From the cysteine through the phenylalanine, the CDR3 covers 11 amino acids. Only the CDR3 part of the read is kept: 33 bases, read in frame from the first base. The germline V gene (reference sequence) sets CDR1 to LGHDT and CDR2 to YNNKEL. Cut back by 5 bases and 4 bases, the V and J ends lie 2 bases apart. The CDR3 regions of human TCRbeta chains were subjected to immunosequencing. The study's processing was this. TCRs in the repertoires were compared against a reference library of SARS-CoV-2-specific TCRs that had been generated with the MIRA antigen-specificity platform. Breadth was defined as the fraction of unique TCRs that were SARS-CoV-2-associated, and depth was defined as the fraction of total T cells that were SARS-CoV-2-associated. Using the MIRA data, every spike-specific TCR was mapped to the spike region that the TCR reacted to and assigned to either a CD4 or a CD8 class. Log10-transformed breadth and depth values were compared by one-way ANOVA with Sidak's multiple comparisons tests. TCRdb mirrors the immuneACCESS table, restricted to in-frame sequences. Some clones are absent from its copies; in checked studies, under half trace to an unresolved V gene, and the reason for the others is unknown. The V and J calls and the clone size are those of that table, but D and trimming were determined from the DNA. This sample comprises 200,000 or so clones, approximately 87% of them detected only once. Around 2.5% of the sample is in the top ten clones.

Broader findings and caveats from the paper: A significant rise in spike-specific TCR breadth and depth was observed after two AZD1222 doses relative to day 0 and relative to MenACWY recipients. CD4 TCRs associated with the vaccine covered the entire spike protein, and the dominant responses were in regions 160-218 and 743-854. Conclusions about previously exposed vaccinees were limited because only six AZD1222 recipients were SARS-CoV-2 seropositive at baseline. In the small 56-69-year group, the increase in depth fell short of significance, most likely because of low power. Because no samples from the day 14 peak response were available, repertoires could be characterized only after the peak T cell response. Reportedly, almost half of the unique spike-specific TCRs recognized epitopes lying outside the regions that are mutated in the B.1.351 and B.1.1.7 variants. Participants were mostly white British and included more females than males, and it was suggested by the authors that clonal diversity may have been underestimated.

Recombination connected TRBV3-1 (or the pseudogene TRBV3-2) to TRBJ2-2, with the D gene not clear enough to name. The sample in question was peripheral blood, obtained on day 0 of MenACWY control vaccination. The source is an adult in good health. The CDR3 region has the sequence CASSSTGELFF. DNA sequence: TGTGCCAGCAGCAGCACCGGGGAGCTGTTTTTT.